This TCR beta chain was identified during a study of CD8+CD57+ T cells in acquired aplastic anemia (dated by TCRdb to between 2018 and 2020). For context, the study as a whole: Extracted DNA from sorted CD4+ and CD8+ cells averaged around 2.9 ug, ranging from roughly 0.19 to 27.4 ug. CD8+CD57+ expansion was defined as frequency above the mean frequency observed in healthy subjects.

TCR beta VDJ combination and CDR3 sequence profiling used genomic DNA as the template. TCR repertoire sequencing was run on an Illumina HiSeq 2000. Concerning the study's data processing: TRBV/TRBJ rearrangement plots, CDR3 size and DJ length profiles, and Simpson's diversity index were used to assess repertoires. Whichever DNA sequence was most abundant in the deep sequencing data was defined as the immunodominant clone. CDR3 amino acid sequences were checked for sharing between subjects and were compared against published repertoires and the VDJdb database. TCRdb applied fastp at Q25 and MiXCR to the public reads, then kept only in-frame beta chains. Rows are combined by CDR3 protein, so each entry shows the most common genes and DNA. The V and J calls and clone size are TCRdb's, not the authors'. Here the sample has some 170,000 distinct CDR3 sequences; 40% to 50% occur a single time. 0.85% to 1.3% of the sample goes to the ten largest clones.

What the study reported, not specific to this receptor: No significant difference in CD8+ Simpson's diversity was found between patients and healthy controls (P=0.060). Approximately 27 CD8+ CDR3 sequences were found in both patients and controls but appeared to be highly expressed in patients and within the immunodominant clones of the patients.

This clonotype came up many times. Its antigen remains undetermined. Per-base qualities were not stored, and no clone one base away is much larger. Flow cytometry had shown CD8+CD57+ cell expansion in the patients selected for sequencing. Severe acquired aplastic anemia was diagnosed in all patients according to International Study of Aplastic Anemia and Agranulocytosis and Camitta criteria. Patients had received no therapy at the time of blood sampling. In the study, sorted CD4+ and CD8+ blood T cells from patients with severe aplastic anemia and from healthy subjects underwent deep sequencing of TCR repertoires. Patients were enrolled in the USA under clinicaltrials.gov protocols 00001620, 01623167, 00001397, 00071045, 00081523 and 00961064. Ficoll-Paque density gradient centrifugation was used to isolate peripheral blood mononuclear cells. Before DNA extraction, CD4+ and CD8+ T cells were sorted by FACS or by magnetic beads.

Counted from cysteine to phenylalanine, this CDR3 has 13 amino acids. Just the 39-base CDR3 DNA is kept, in frame starting at base 1. According to the germline V gene, CDR1 reads KGHSH and CDR2 reads LQKENI. V and J are truncated by 2 bases and 4 bases respectively, leaving an intervening sequence of 9 bases. The sequence was obtained from a human donor with aplastic anemia. Sequencing was done on a sample of sorted CD4+, CD8+, or CD8+CD57+ T cells (not recorded which) from PBMCs. The sequence joins TRBV18 to TRBJ2-7; no D gene can be assigned with confidence. In nucleotides, the sequence is TGTGCCAGCTCACCAGACGACCTTTACGAGCAGTACTTC. This sequence encodes CASSPDDLYEQYF. With the portions outside the CDR3 filled from the reference TRBV18 and TRBJ2-7 genes, the complete variable region becomes NAGVMQNPRHLVRRRGQEARLRCSPMKGHSHVYWYRQLPEEGLKFMVYLQKENIIDESGMPKERFSAEFPKEGPSILRIQQVVRGDSAAYFCASSPDDLYEQYFGPGTRLTVT.